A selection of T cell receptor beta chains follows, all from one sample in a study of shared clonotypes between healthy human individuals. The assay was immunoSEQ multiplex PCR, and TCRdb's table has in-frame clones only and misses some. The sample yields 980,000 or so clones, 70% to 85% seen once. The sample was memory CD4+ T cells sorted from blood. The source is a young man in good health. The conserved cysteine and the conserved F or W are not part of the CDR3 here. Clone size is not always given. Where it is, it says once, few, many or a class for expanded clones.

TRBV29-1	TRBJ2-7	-	SVEDRQPGRYGEQY
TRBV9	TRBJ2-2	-	ASSVVPGTGNTGELF
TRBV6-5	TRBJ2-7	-	AISEGTSNEQY
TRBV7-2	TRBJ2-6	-	ASSFQISGANVLT
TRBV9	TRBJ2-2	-	ASSVVGGPGELF
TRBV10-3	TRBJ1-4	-	AISDGGLSEKLF
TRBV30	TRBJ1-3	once	AWSVGGSSGNTIY
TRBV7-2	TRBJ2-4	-	ASRDGGGPNIQY
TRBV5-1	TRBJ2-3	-	ASSLGVVGPDTQY
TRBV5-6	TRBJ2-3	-	ASSYDKISSTDTQY
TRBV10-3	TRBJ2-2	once	AISRHPGPIANTGELF
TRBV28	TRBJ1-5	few	ASSYAGHQPQH
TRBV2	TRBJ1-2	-	ASSESNRQITYYGYT
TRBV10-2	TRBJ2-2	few	ASRSGQGRPRAGELF
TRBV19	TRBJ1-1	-	ASSRRDRGTEAF
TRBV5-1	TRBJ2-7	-	ASSLTSLSYEQY
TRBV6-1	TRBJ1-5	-	ASRARDRDNQPQH
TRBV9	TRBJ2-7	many	ASSRDLSSYEQY
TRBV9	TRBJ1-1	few	ASSPRLNTEAF
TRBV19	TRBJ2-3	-	ASSGVRTDTQY
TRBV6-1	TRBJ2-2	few	ASRGLTTGELF
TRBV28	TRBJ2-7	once	ASGSTGARDEQY
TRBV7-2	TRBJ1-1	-	ASSFTGYVGAF
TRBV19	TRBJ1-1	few	ASSIRAF
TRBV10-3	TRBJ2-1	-	AITLTSGRFDEQF
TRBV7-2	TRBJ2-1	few	ASSLGMGVTYNEQF
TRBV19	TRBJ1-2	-	ASSPRTGMNYGYT
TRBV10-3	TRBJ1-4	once	AISESGTKNEKLF
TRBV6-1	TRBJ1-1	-	ASSGDGGGTEAF
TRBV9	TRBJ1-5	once	ASSAIPGPGQGARQPQH
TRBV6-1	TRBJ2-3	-	ASSERSDRTTDTQY
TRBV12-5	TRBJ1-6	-	ASGLRGSHSPLH
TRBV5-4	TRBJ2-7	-	ASSLGGSLPYEQY
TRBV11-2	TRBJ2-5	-	ASSLGTGGTVTQY
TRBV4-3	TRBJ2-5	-	ASSQELAGAYETQY
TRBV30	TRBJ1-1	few	AFARQANTEAF
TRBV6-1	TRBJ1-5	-	ASRLGQGINQPQH
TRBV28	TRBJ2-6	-	ASSGDRGANSGANVLT
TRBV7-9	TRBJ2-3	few	ASSPTSGGLTDTQY
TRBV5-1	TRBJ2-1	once	ASSLEPGGYNEQF
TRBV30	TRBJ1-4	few	AQRDRQRGEKLF
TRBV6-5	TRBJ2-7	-	ASSSLDKYEQY
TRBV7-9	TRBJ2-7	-	ASSKDRATYEQY
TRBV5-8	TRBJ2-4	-	ASSPTGGNIQY
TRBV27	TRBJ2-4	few	ASSPMTVAKNIQY
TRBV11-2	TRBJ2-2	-	ASSSTANTGELF
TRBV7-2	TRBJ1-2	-	ASSSQTRIGGYT
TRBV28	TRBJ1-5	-	ASSLTGTQH
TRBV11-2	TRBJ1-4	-	ASSLVLGEKLF
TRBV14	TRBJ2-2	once	ASSHVIVGELF
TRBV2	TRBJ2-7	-	ASRAKGGGSYEQY
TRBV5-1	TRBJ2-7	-	ASSLQGGVYEQY
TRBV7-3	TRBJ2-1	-	ASSLTAGEQF